This T cell receptor beta chain was found in a study of Tregs in tolerant kidney transplant recipients. Findings of the study overall: This study did not directly address biological reproducibility. The small number of patients limits these findings pending further validation.

Germline lookup yields CDR1 GTSNPN and CDR2 SVGIG (reference sequence). V gave up 0 bases and J gave up 6 bases, with 9 bases separating them. This CDR3 region has 13 residues. Data came from immunoSEQ multiplex PCR; TCRdb stores just in-frame clones and leaves some out. The data show 92,000 or so clones, 90% to 95% seen once. Thawed PBMCs were FACS-sorted into unstimulated CD4+CD25+CD127- regulatory T cells, CD4+CD25- non-regulatory cells, CD4 and CD8 cells. With respect to this clone: The antigen remains undetermined.

The sequence was collected from a human donor in good health. J is TRBJ2-1 and V is TRBV30, with D perhaps TRBD1 or TRBD2 (5 bases each). The specimen sequenced was CD8+ T cells from blood. In DNA, the CDR3 is TGTGCCTGGAGTGTATTGGGGACCAATGAGCAGTTCTTC. Protein sequence: CAWSVLGTNEQFF.